One and the same sample provided the 13 T cell receptor beta chains below, sequenced in a study of shared clonotypes between healthy human individuals. The data were produced by immunoSEQ multiplex PCR, yet TCRdb's version contains in-frame clones alone and is incomplete. This sample has approximately 2.3 million clones, with approximately 93% found just once. The sequencing sample was made of naive CD4+ T cells from PBMCs. As to subset: CD45RA+ positively selected. The receptors derive from a man aged 18 to 30 in good health. Some clones in this sample may be carry-over from other donors' samples.

The rearrangement links TRBV29-1 to TRBJ1-1; the D is unclear. The V gene's germline CDR1 is SQVTM and CDR2 ANQGSEA. V was pared by 3 bases and J by 3 bases, with 11 bases between. The CDR3 runs to 13 residues. CDR3 DNA sequence: TGCAGCGTTGATGTCTTCCGCGACACTGAAGCTTTCTTT. Its protein product is CSVDVFRDTEAFF.

V is TRBV9 and J is TRBJ2-7, with 11 bases identical to TRBD2. CDR3 length: 16 amino acids. J lost 6 bases, V lost 5 bases, and 13 bases had no gene match. Germline V gene data show CDR1 as SGDLS and CDR2 as YYNGEE. CDR3 amino acids: CASSGPSTSGSLEQYF. The CDR3 coding sequence is TGTGCCAGCAGTGGACCCTCAACTAGCGGGAGCCTCGAGCAGTACTTC.

This chain joins TRBV5-1 and TRBJ2-3; tentatively, D is TRBD1 (5 bases). The CDR3 has 15 residues. CDR1 is SGHRS, CDR2 YFSETQ, per germline. Trimming pared 7 bases from V and 2 bases from J, leaving 17 bases between. CDR3 DNA: TGCGCCAGCTCGACCCTGGACACAAACACAGATACGCAGTATTTT. As protein: CASSTLDTNTDTQYF.

V usage is TRBV18 and J usage is TRBJ2-2; perhaps TRBD1 as D (6 bases). V was clipped by 1 base and J by 7 bases, with 16 bases between them. This CDR3 region has 16 residues. Germline loops: CDR1 KGHSH, CDR2 LQKENI. In nucleotides, the CDR3 is TGTGCCAGCTCACCACTTGGGGGCGCGGAGCGCGGGGAGCTGTTTTTT. It encodes CASSPLGGAERGELFF.

The rearrangement links TRBV11-3 to TRBJ2-2, with 7 bases lining up with TRBD2. Per germline, CDR1 SGHNT and CDR2 YENEEA. V shed 8 bases, J shed 12 bases, and the junction held 18 bases outside the gene matches. The CDR3 extends over 15 amino acids. CDR3 sequence reads: CASSGPIRGEAKLFF. The CDR3, as DNA: TGTGCCAGCTCGGGACCGATACGGGGGGAGGCGAAGCTGTTTTTT.

This rearrangement joins TRBV30 to TRBJ1-1, with D hard to call. Looked up from germline, CDR1 is GTSNPN and CDR2 is SVGIG (reference sequence). The CDR3 has 13 amino acids. V shed 1 base and J shed 4 bases, with 10 bases lying between them. The chain's CDR3 is CAWSENWGTEAFF. CDR3 DNA sequence: TGTGCCTGGAGTGAGAATTGGGGCACTGAAGCTTTCTTT.

The rearrangement joins TRBV7-2 to TRBJ2-7, with TRBD2 identical over 8 bases. CDR1 is SGHTA, CDR2 FQGNSA, per germline. V was pared by 5 bases and J by 3 bases, with 3 bases of the junction left unmatched. CDR3 length equals 13 residues. The CDR3 reads CASSVSGNYEQYF. CDR3 DNA: TGTGCCAGCAGCGTTAGCGGGAACTACGAGCAGTACTTC. Full variable domain (missing parts from reference TRBV7-2 and TRBJ2-7): GAGVSQSPSNKVTEKGKDVELRCDPISGHTALYWYRQSLGQGLEFLIYFQGNSAPDKSGLPSDRFSAERTGGSVSTLTIQRTQQEDSAVYLCASSVSGNYEQYFGPGTRLTVT.

The CDR3 DNA sequence: TGCGCCAGCAGCTGGACAGGGGATAATGAAAAACTGTTTTTT. It translates to CASSWTGDNEKLFF. The V gene is TRBV5-1, the J gene TRBJ1-4; 9 bases are shared with TRBD1. Losses at the gene ends were 3 bases for V and 4 bases for J; bases not matched to a gene: 1. The germline V gene encodes CDR1 SGHRS and CDR2 YFSETQ. This CDR3 has 14 amino acids. Filled out from reference TRBV5-1 and TRBJ1-4, the complete variable domain reads KAGVTQTPRYLIKTRGQQVTLSCSPISGHRSVSWYQQTPGQGLQFLFEYFSETQRNKGNFPGRFSGRQFSNSRSEMNVSTLELGDSALYLCASSWTGDNEKLFFGSGTQLSVL.

The chain uses TRBV6-1 and TRBJ1-1, with D uncertain. CDR1 is MNHNS and CDR2 is SASEGT in the germline V gene. V shed 2 bases and J shed 1 base, with 5 bases lying between them. This CDR3 is 13 amino acids long. CDR3 nucleotides: TGTGCCAGCAGTGAATGGGGGAACACTGAAGCTTTCTTT. This gives the protein CASSEWGNTEAFF.

The gene calls are TRBV10-3 and TRBJ2-5, with a possible D match to TRBD2 (6 bases). V lost 10 bases, J lost 5 bases, and 23 bases lay in between. Germline V gene lookup returns CDR1 ENHRY and CDR2 SYGVKD. This CDR3 region has 15 residues. The CDR3 spells CATAHNGGADETQYF. The DNA of the CDR3 is TGTGCCACCGCCCATAACGGGGGTGCCGACGAGACCCAGTACTTC.

CDR3 DNA sequence: TGTGCCAGCAGTCCCCGAGTGGAATTCGGCGAGGTCGGTTCACCCCTCCACTTT. It yields the protein CASSPRVEFGEVGSPLHF. The V gene is TRBV27, the J gene TRBJ1-6, with D hard to call. This CDR3 spans 18 amino acids. Trimming took off 5 bases at V and 9 bases at J, with 26 bases between the two ends. Germline V CDR1 and CDR2: MNHEY, SMNVEV (reference sequence).

This clone showed up just once. The chain uses TRBV5-5 and TRBJ2-7, with D maybe TRBD1 (6 bases). Trimming left V 4 bases short and J 2 bases short, with 25 bases between. CDR3 size: 18 residues. The germline CDR1 and CDR2 sequences are SGHKS and YYEKEE (reference sequence). The CDR3 sequence is CASSDPTQSGTKAYEQYF. As DNA, the CDR3 is TGTGCCAGCAGCGACCCTACCCAATCCGGGACAAAGGCCTACGAGCAGTACTTC.

The genes are TRBV5-8 and TRBJ1-2; D perhaps matches TRBD1 (6 bases). Trimming took off 4 bases at V and 6 bases at J, with 16 bases between the two ends. The CDR3 extends over 14 amino acids. Germline V CDR1 and CDR2: SGHTS, YDEGEE. CDR3 in DNA: TGTGCCAGCAGCCTATGGACAGTGGGGGATGGCTACACCTTC. Translation: CASSLWTVGDGYTF.